This T cell receptor beta chain was captured by sequencing in a study of shared clonotypes between healthy human individuals. Turning to the study itself: Aged between 18 and 49, the donors were two women and three men.

It was across several immunoSEQ plates that each subset's genomic DNA was evenly split. Replicate sorted-subset PCRs were loaded with around 210 ng DNA, approximately 31,000 T cell genomes. Some clones are missing from TCRdb's copy, which holds only in-frame ones; the method was immunoSEQ multiplex PCR. In the table there are approximately 1,500,000 clones, around 98% of which are singletons. This clone appeared a single time. The J segment lost 2 bases and the V segment lost 4 bases, leaving 13 bases of the junction unmatched. CDR1 and CDR2 (germline): SEHNR, FQNEAQ (reference sequence). The CDR3 is 17 residues long.

V usage is TRBV7-9 and J usage is TRBJ2-7, with 8 bases identical to TRBD1. The sample comprised naive CD4+ T cells sorted from blood. Subset: CD45RA+ positively selected. The clonotype comes from a man aged 25 to 45 in good health. The CDR3 loop is CASSSPGQAANPYEQYF. Here the CDR3 DNA reads TGTGCCAGCAGCTCCCCGGGACAGGCCGCAAACCCCTACGAGCAGTACTTC.